These 25 T cell receptor beta chains were sequenced from one sample in a study of control samples from healthy donors and cancer patients. The assay was immunoSEQ multiplex PCR, and TCRdb's table has in-frame clones only and misses some. The sample lists about 130,000 clones, around 93% occurring once. Sequencing was performed on blood. The receptors originated from a man younger than 30 in good health.

The V and J genes are TRBV7-9 and TRBJ1-1; D is ambiguous. Trimming cost V 4 bases and J 8 bases, with 14 bases left between them. The germline gives CDR1 SEHNR, CDR2 FQNEAQ (reference sequence). CDR3 length: 13 residues. CDR3 protein: CASSSKGSLEAFF. DNA for the CDR3: TGTGCCAGCAGCTCCAAAGGCTCATTAGAAGCTTTCTTT.

The CDR3 reads CATSRGRYRDDGYTF. The CDR3 coding sequence is TGTGCCACCAGCAGGGGCCGTTACAGGGATGATGGCTACACCTTC. The chain employs TRBV15 and TRBJ1-2; possibly TRBD1 for D (6 bases). Germline assignment: CDR1 LNHNV and CDR2 YYDKDF (reference sequence). The CDR3 is 15 residues long. Deletions cut 3 bases from V and 6 bases from J, with 17 bases between.

V and J are TRBV7-3 and TRBJ1-1; D unclear. Germline lookup yields CDR1 SGHTA and CDR2 FQGTGA. The CDR3 has 14 residues. V was cut by 3 bases and J by 1 base, with 9 bases left in between. This CDR3 reads CASSFSEGNTEAFF. The CDR3 region has the DNA TGTGCCAGCAGCTTCTCAGAGGGGAACACTGAAGCTTTCTTT.

Turning to this clone: This sample also contains other DNA sequences that code for the same CDR3. V gene TRBV27 combines with J gene TRBJ1-5; D is unresolved. The CDR3 is made up of 13 amino acids. Trimming removed 6 bases at V and 0 bases at J, with 6 bases between. Looked up from germline, CDR1 is MNHEY and CDR2 is SMNVEV (reference sequence). This CDR3 is CASSPYSNQPQHF. DNA of the CDR3: TGTGCCAGCAGCCCCTATAGCAATCAGCCCCAGCATTTT.

This clone was found once. The V call is TRBV29-1, the J call TRBJ2-7; possible D gene TRBD2, 5 bases. Trimming cost V 2 bases and J 3 bases, with 8 bases left between them. Germline V gene sequence: CDR1 SQVTM, CDR2 ANQGSEA. The CDR3 covers 12 residues. The CDR3 nucleotides read TGCAGCGTTGAAAGTGCGGGCTACGAGCAGTACTTC. Encoded protein: CSVESAGYEQYF.

The chain has TRBV5-1 and TRBJ1-6; D might be TRBD1 (5 bases). The CDR3 consists of 14 residues. Trimming removed 4 bases at V and 7 bases at J, with 12 bases between. Germline loops: CDR1 SGHRS, CDR2 YFSETQ. The CDR3 sequence is CASSPQGSNSPLHF. The CDR3 DNA reads as TGCGCCAGCAGCCCTCAGGGATCCAATTCACCCCTCCACTTT.

This clone appeared a single time. The V call is TRBV19, the J call TRBJ1-2; 8 nucleotides align to TRBD1. The CDR3 runs 13 residues. With V trimmed by 5 bases and J by 6 bases, 5 bases remained unmatched. Germline V gene sequence: CDR1 LNHDA, CDR2 SQIVND (reference sequence). The DNA for the CDR3 is TGTGCCAGTAGTCTTGGACAGGGTGATGGCTACACCTTC. Protein sequence: CASSLGQGDGYTF. Based on the CDR3 plus reference TRBV19 and TRBJ1-2, the full variable domain is DGGITQSPKYLFRKEGQNVTLSCEQNLNHDAMYWYRQDPGQGLRLIYYSQIVNDFQKGDIAEGYSVSREKKESFPLTVTSAQKNPTAFYLCASSLGQGDGYTFGSGTRLTVV.

This chain links TRBV6-5 with TRBJ2-2, with D possibly matching TRBD1 (5 bases). There are 13 residues in the CDR3. The germline V and J ends were trimmed by 10 bases and 9 bases, with 18 bases remaining between them. CDR1 and CDR2 from the germline V gene are MNHEY and SVGAGI. CDR3: CATHRGDDRELFF. DNA for the CDR3: TGTGCCACGCATAGGGGTGACGACAGGGAGCTGTTTTTT.

V usage is TRBV27 and J usage is TRBJ2-5; 7 nucleotides align to TRBD1. Germline CDR1 MNHEY, CDR2 SMNVEV (reference sequence). With 5 bases clipped from V and 7 bases from J, the junction kept 10 bases outside the gene matches. The length of the CDR3 is 14 residues. The CDR3 reads CASSRGQRWGTQYF. The DNA for the CDR3 is TGTGCCAGCAGTAGGGGACAGCGCTGGGGGACCCAGTACTTC.

In its sample, this clone was seen once. V is TRBV7-9 and J is TRBJ1-6; 10 bases line up with TRBD1. The germline V gene has CDR1 SEHNR and CDR2 FQNEAQ (reference sequence). The CDR3 consists of 15 residues. The junction had 9 bases not matched to a gene; V was cut back by 6 bases and J by 10 bases. Here the CDR3 DNA reads TGTGCCAGCAGTCCTCCGGGACAGGGGAGGTCACCCCTCCACTTT. Translated: CASSPPGQGRSPLHF. Based on the CDR3 plus reference TRBV7-9 and TRBJ1-6, the full variable domain is DTGVSQNPRHKITKRGQNVTFRCDPISEHNRLYWYRQTLGQGPEFLTYFQNEAQLEKSRLLSDRFSAERPKGSFSTLEIQRTEQGDSAMYLCASSPPGQGRSPLHFGNGTRLTVT.

The chain combines TRBV27 with TRBJ1-2; D gene uncertain. CDR3 length equals 13 residues. CDR1 and CDR2 (germline): MNHEY, SMNVEV (reference sequence). The germline V and J ends were trimmed by 4 bases and 1 base, with 7 bases remaining between them. The CDR3 nucleotides are TGTGCCAGCAGTTACGACATTAACTATGGCTACACCTTC. It codes for CASSYDINYGYTF.

The chain couples TRBV2 to TRBJ2-5; no firm D call. This CDR3 contains 11 residues. With 4 bases removed from V and 5 bases from J, the gap between germline ends came to 5 bases. Germline V gene data show CDR1 as SNHLY and CDR2 as FYNNEI. CDR3 amino acids: CASSGWETQYF. The CDR3 bases are TGTGCCAGCAGTGGCTGGGAGACCCAGTACTTC.

The rearrangement joins TRBV2 to TRBJ1-1; D call uncertain. From germline, CDR1 is SNHLY and CDR2 FYNNEI. V was pared by 5 bases and J by 0 bases, with 7 bases between. CDR3 length: 13 residues. CDR3 in amino acids: CASSNSLNTEAFF. CDR3 coding DNA: TGTGCCAGCAGTAACAGCCTGAACACTGAAGCTTTCTTT.

This chain links TRBV6-5 with TRBJ2-7, with D possibly called TRBD1 or TRBD2 (6 bases each). Trimming pared 2 bases from V and 0 bases from J, leaving 11 bases between. The V gene's germline CDR1 is MNHEY and CDR2 SVGAGI. The length of the CDR3 is 15 residues. CDR3 bases: TGTGCCAGCAGTTACCTCGAGGGGGGCTCCTACGAGCAGTACTTC. Translating gives CASSYLEGGSYEQYF.

A remark on this clone: Other nucleotide sequences from this sample produce the same CDR3. The genes are TRBV5-1 and TRBJ1-5; D is perhaps TRBD1 (5 bases). Trimming cost V 0 bases and J 7 bases, with 14 bases left between them. CDR1 and CDR2 (germline): SGHRS, YFSETQ. This CDR3 region has 15 residues. CDR3 DNA: TGCGCCAGCAGCTTGGCGGGGGGGGGAAACCAGCCCCAGCATTTT. Translation: CASSLAGGGNQPQHF.

CDR3 sequence: CASSPLFRGFTGELFF. CDR3 in DNA: TGTGCCAGTAGCCCGCTATTTCGGGGATTCACCGGGGAGCTGTTTTTT. This chain uses TRBV19 with TRBJ2-2, with D possibly TRBD2 on 5 matching bases. Trimming left V 6 bases short and J 4 bases short, with 18 bases between. The V gene's germline CDR1 is LNHDA and CDR2 SQIVND (reference sequence). The CDR3 runs 16 residues.

V gene TRBV4-1 combines with J gene TRBJ2-3; D unclear. With 3 bases removed from V and 11 bases from J, the gap between germline ends came to 15 bases. This CDR3 contains 13 residues. Germline CDR1 MGHRA, CDR2 YSYEKL. CDR3 sequence reads: CASSQYLGIGQYF. CDR3 in DNA: TGCGCCAGCAGCCAGTACCTAGGAATAGGGCAGTATTTT.

The J gene is TRBJ2-2, the V gene TRBV7-9, with D perhaps TRBD1 (6 bases). The V gene's germline CDR1 is SEHNR and CDR2 FQNEAQ (reference sequence). V gave up 6 bases and J gave up 3 bases, with 17 bases separating them. There are 16 residues in the CDR3. The CDR3 DNA reads TGTGCCAGCAGTCCCCCCAGGGGCCATGACACCGGGGAGCTGTTTTTT. This gives the protein CASSPPRGHDTGELFF.

J is TRBJ2-7 and V is TRBV27; D is undetermined. Germline CDR1 reads MNHEY; CDR2 reads SMNVEV (reference sequence). The CDR3 has 13 amino acids. The germline V and J ends were trimmed by 2 bases and 3 bases, with 8 bases remaining between them. The CDR3 is CASSLARSYEQYF. The DNA of the CDR3 is TGTGCCAGCAGTTTAGCCAGGAGCTACGAGCAGTACTTC.

The chain is built from TRBV9 and TRBJ2-4; 8 bases line up with TRBD1. Germline V gene lookup returns CDR1 SGDLS and CDR2 YYNGEE. This CDR3 region has 14 residues. V shed 4 bases, J shed 8 bases, and the junction held 8 bases outside the gene matches. The CDR3 DNA reads TGTGCCAGCAGCCCCCTAGACAGGGGAGACATTCAGTACTTC. Its protein is CASSPLDRGDIQYF.

This clone was found once. V and J are TRBV21-1 and TRBJ1-2. TRBV21-1 is noted as a pseudogene. This CDR3 region has 16 residues. The CDR3 DNA is TGTGCCAGCAGCAAAGCCGTCGGACCGCTTAACTATGGCTACACCTTC. Its translation is CASSKAVGPLNYGYTF.

This clone was detected only once. The CDR3 DNA follows: TGTGCCATCAGTACTACGCAGGGGATCTCGAACACCGGGGAGCTGTTTTTT. It specifies CAISTTQGISNTGELFF. The V and J genes are TRBV10-3 and TRBJ2-2, with D maybe TRBD1 (6 bases). From germline, CDR1 is ENHRY and CDR2 SYGVKD. V gave up 5 bases and J gave up 0 bases, with 16 bases separating them. This CDR3 contains 17 residues.

In regard to this clone: Other DNA sequences in the same sample also yield this CDR3. The gene calls are TRBV6-6 and TRBJ1-2, with D possibly being TRBD1 (5 bases). CDR3 length: 15 residues. V lost 0 bases and J lost 0, with 8 bases in between. The V gene's germline CDR1 is MNHNY and CDR2 SVGAGI (reference sequence). CDR3 amino acids: CASSYSWGPNYGYTF. CDR3 bases: TGTGCCAGCAGTTACTCGTGGGGCCCTAACTATGGCTACACCTTC.

V and J are TRBV11-2 and TRBJ1-2; D not resolved. Germline CDR1 and CDR2: SGHAT and FQNNGV. The V end lost 0 bases, the J end lost 8 bases, and 10 bases lay between the germline ends. The CDR3 covers 13 residues. As DNA, the CDR3 is TGTGCCAGCAGCTTAGATAGGTTGGGGGGCTACACCTTC. This codes for CASSLDRLGGYTF.

The V gene is TRBV15, the J gene TRBJ2-1, with 11 bases that match TRBD2. The trim removed 3 bases at V and 1 base at J, leaving 11 bases unmatched. The CDR3 runs to 19 residues. The germline gives CDR1 LNHNV, CDR2 YYDKDF (reference sequence). CDR3: CATSRVPLAGGYSYNEQFF. The CDR3 DNA follows: TGTGCCACCAGCAGGGTCCCTCTAGCGGGGGGTTATTCCTACAATGAGCAGTTCTTC.